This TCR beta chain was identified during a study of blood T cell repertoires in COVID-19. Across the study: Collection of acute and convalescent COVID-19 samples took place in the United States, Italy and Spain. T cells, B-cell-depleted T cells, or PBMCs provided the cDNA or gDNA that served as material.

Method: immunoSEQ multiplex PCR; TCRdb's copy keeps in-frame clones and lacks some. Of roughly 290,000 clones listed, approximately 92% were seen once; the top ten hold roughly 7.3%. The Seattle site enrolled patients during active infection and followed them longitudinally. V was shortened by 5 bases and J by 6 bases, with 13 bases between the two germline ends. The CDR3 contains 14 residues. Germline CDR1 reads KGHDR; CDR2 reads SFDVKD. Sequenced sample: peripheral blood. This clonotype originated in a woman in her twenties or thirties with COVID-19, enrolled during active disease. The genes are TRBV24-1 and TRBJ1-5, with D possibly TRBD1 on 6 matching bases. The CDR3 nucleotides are TGTGCCACCAGTGCTGGGGGCGCGGCTCAGCCCCAGCATTTT. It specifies CATSAGGAAQPQHF.